Below are 10 T cell receptor beta chains sequenced from a single sample in a study of CD8 T cell repertoires and HIV-1 epitope variants. Some clones are missing from TCRdb's copy, which holds only in-frame ones; the method was immunoSEQ multiplex PCR. The sample has about 90,000 clones, roughly 77% seen once. The sequenced sample was uncultured baseline CD8+ T cells from peripheral blood mononuclear cells (PBMCs). The receptors here all came from a male donor with HIV.

This clone was detected only once. V and J are TRBV9 and TRBJ1-2; a possible D gene is TRBD1 (6 bases). This CDR3 is 15 amino acids long. V was cut by 3 bases and J by 3 bases, with 15 bases left in between. CDR1 and CDR2 (germline): SGDLS, YYNGEE. This CDR3 reads CASSAGTGLDYGYTF. In DNA form, the CDR3 reads TGTGCCAGCAGCGCAGGAACAGGGTTGGACTATGGCTACACCTTC. Together with reference TRBV9 and TRBJ1-2, the CDR3 gives the full variable domain: DSGVTQTPKHLITATGQRVTLRCSPRSGDLSVYWYQQSLDQGLQFLIQYYNGEERAKGNILERFSAQQFPDLHSELNLSSLELGDSALYFCASSAGTGLDYGYTFGSGTRLTVV.

The rearrangement uses TRBV19 and TRBJ1-2; D gene unclear. The V end lost 2 bases, the J end lost 8 bases, and 9 bases lay between the germline ends. The CDR3 extends over 12 amino acids. Germline CDR1 LNHDA, CDR2 SQIVND (reference sequence). The CDR3 DNA sequence: TGTGCCAGTAGTATATTGGGGTCCGGCTACACCTTC. This sequence encodes CASSILGSGYTF.

This chain connects TRBV6-1 to TRBJ1-2; 7 positions agree with TRBD1. The CDR3 length is 14 residues. Germline-derived CDR1 and CDR2 are MNHNS and SASEGT. The V segment lost 5 bases and the J segment 3 bases; nucleotides outside the gene matches: 6. The CDR3 DNA is TGTGCCAGCAGTAAGGGACAGAAGGACTATGGCTACACCTTC. Translation: CASSKGQKDYGYTF.

This chain connects TRBV9 to TRBJ1-5; D ambiguous. V lost 4 bases and J 0 bases, leaving 5 bases between the germline ends. This CDR3 has 13 amino acids. Germline V gives CDR1 SGDLS, CDR2 YYNGEE. The CDR3 sequence is CASSFDSNQPQHF. The CDR3 coding sequence is TGTGCCAGCAGCTTTGATAGCAATCAGCCCCAGCATTTT.

V is TRBV29-1 and J is TRBJ1-1; 7 bases map to TRBD1. Germline loops: CDR1 SQVTM, CDR2 ANQGSEA. This CDR3 has 13 residues. V dropped 5 bases and J dropped 6; count of bases not matched to a gene: 9. CDR3 sequence reads: CSVTLTGLSEAFF. The CDR3 region has the DNA TGCAGCGTTACCTTGACAGGGTTGTCTGAAGCTTTCTTT.

The chain is built from TRBV27 and TRBJ2-2; D unclear. This CDR3 is 14 amino acids long. Germline CDR1 and CDR2: MNHEY and SMNVEV (reference sequence). V shed 4 bases and J shed 1 base, with 7 bases lying between them. In DNA form, the CDR3 reads TGTGCCAGCAGTTCCTCGCTGAACACCGGGGAGCTGTTTTTT. It codes for CASSSSLNTGELFF.

The genes are TRBV6-1 and TRBJ1-4; D not certain. CDR1 and CDR2 from the germline V gene are MNHNS and SASEGT. Deletions cut 0 bases from V and 5 bases from J, with 10 bases between. The CDR3 contains 15 residues. The CDR3 loop is CASSEALPGNEKLFF. CDR3 DNA sequence: TGTGCCAGCAGTGAAGCGCTTCCGGGCAATGAAAAACTGTTTTTT.

DNA of the CDR3: TGTGCCAGCAGTTACTCCGTCGGGAACACTGAAGCTTTCTTT. Translated, it gives CASSYSVGNTEAFF. The chain is built from TRBV6-5 and TRBJ1-1; D not resolved. Germline CDR1 reads MNHEY; CDR2 reads SVGAGI. The CDR3 totals 14 residues. V lost 0 bases, J lost 1 base, and 6 bases lay in between.

DNA for the CDR3: TGTGCCAGCAGCCCCGCGGGACGCAATCAGCCCCAGCATTTT. Translating it yields CASSPAGRNQPQHF. The genes are TRBV28 and TRBJ1-5; D might be TRBD1 (5 bases). The germline gives CDR1 MDHEN, CDR2 SYDVKM. The CDR3 is 14 amino acids. With 6 bases removed from V and 2 bases from J, the gap between germline ends came to 11 bases.

The V call is TRBV7-9, the J call TRBJ2-1; D remains unclear. V was clipped by 1 base and J by 5 bases, with 12 bases between them. The CDR3 is 15 residues long. Germline assignment: CDR1 SEHNR and CDR2 FQNEAQ (reference sequence). In nucleotides, the CDR3 is TGTGCCAGCAGCTTAGAAGGATATCTAGACAATGAGCAGTTCTTC. It codes for CASSLEGYLDNEQFF.